This T cell receptor (beta chain) was observed in a study of cytomegalovirus exposure and HLA in healthy donors (dated by TCRdb to between 2016 and 2019). At the level of the whole study: An earlier analysis of some 620 of the donors reported about 280 Gb of sequence data and about 120 million unique TCR beta sequences obtained from about 200 million T cells. Rather than using new phenotypic data, the later analysis identified candidate immune exposures from TCR beta sequences and from how often those sequences occurred across donors. Both class I and class II loci were covered by HLA typing, at four-digit resolution. Four or five DR-DQ haplotypes were handled as single units for association and clustering because linkage in the cohort was strong. The genetic ancestry cluster associated with self-reported Caucasian donors included 81% of the approximately 430 genotyped donors. Typing coverage varied by locus: about 620-640 donors for A, B, C, DRB1 and DQB1; more than 500 for DQA1; around 610 for DPA1; roughly 450 for DPB1. The study combined high-throughput TCR immunosequencing, statistical association of individual TCRs with disease status, and machine learning to predict cytomegalovirus infection status. Across approximately 400 genotyped donors of the cohort, an average of about 240,000 unique TCR beta nucleotide sequences per donor were sequenced, and 15% to 20% of those sequences were non-productive. Along with the roughly 670-subject first cohort, a separate validation cohort of over a hundred different subjects was used. Every discovery cohort repertoire had been produced on one sequencing platform. In a later analysis, previously published TCR beta repertoires from 666 donors were re-analyzed and high-resolution HLA genotyping was added so that TCR occurrence patterns could be studied. The study profiled the T cell repertoires of 550 to 700 subjects by immunosequencing and related them to cytomegalovirus serostatus. Approximately 330 gigabases of sequencing data and about 92 million unique TCR sequences made up an early release that covered around 640 HLA-typed donors. The study was designed to test whether signatures of past pathogen exposure could be identified by cataloging public T cell receptors. Donor age, sex, ethnicity and CMV serostatus were compiled alongside the repertoire data. Genome-wide SNP genotypes for about 65% of the roughly 700 donors were used in a later genetic analysis, which treated that subset as a discovery cohort. In an earlier analysis of about 590 of the donors, high-throughput TCR beta sequencing was used to judge whether each TCR beta V gene segment behaved as functional or pseudogenic. Broader findings and caveats from the paper: Most TCR sequences were observed very rarely across donors, whereas some public TCRs were present in many individuals. The study gave a list of around 170 TCR beta chains associated with cytomegalovirus. Linkage disequilibrium might explain the correlated functional status among segregating V segments, but an unknown experimental factor could not be excluded. Specific HLA alleles were associated with about 17,000 TCR beta sequences at a false discovery rate of 0.05 in a later analysis. According to a later analysis, parvovirus B19, influenza, CMV and Epstein-Barr virus appeared linked to several top co-occurrence clusters. According to a later analysis, most CMV-associated TCR beta chains appeared to be HLA-restricted, and the HLA associations seemed to be driven largely by CMV exposure. HLA typing was unavailable for some donors at each locus, so association tests used only the typed subset. An earlier analysis of around 540 of the donors showed that most TCR beta V segments appeared in productive rearrangements either about 87% or about 30% of the time, which broadly matched IMGT annotations. Assigning TCR associations to individual alleles was difficult when HLA alleles, especially DR and DQ, strongly co-occurred. This cohort had only TCR beta chains sequenced, and the lack of alpha or paired-chain data limited which features could be detected. A later genetic analysis associated a missense DCLRE1C variant with V-gene and J-gene trimming of TCR beta chains, and an independent cohort replicated the association. In a later analysis, the rate of TCR association differed among HLA loci, with DRB1 alleles having the most associated TCRs and HLA-C alleles having the fewest. The presence/absence analyses assumed that sequencing depth was roughly uniform across donors, and that assumption may not be true. In a later genetic analysis, fewer N-insertions in productive TCRs were reported among donors in an Asian-associated ancestry cluster than the roughly 700-donor mean. A further reported finding was that TCR beta sequences accurately predicted the HLA-A and HLA-B alleles for most subjects in the first cohort. Cytomegalovirus status was reported to be diagnosed by the classifier with high specificity and sensitivity in both the original and validation cohorts. The only immune exposure information available for the cohort was CMV serostatus. Some IMGT-functional V segments, including TRBV6-2 and TRBV6-3, could not be told apart with the 87-base-pair reads, so those segments were excluded. A group of highly shared sequence variants was considered likely to be a technical artifact of the sequencing pipeline. A few of the identified cytomegalovirus-associated TCR beta chains were confirmed in vitro to be specific for cytomegalovirus antigens. It was suggested by the authors that the approach could potentially be generalized to other disease states and immunological phenotypes. The earlier analysis of around 600 of the donors excluded 15 to 20 rarely observed V segments, including chromosome 9 orphons, because counts were too low. In a later analysis, HLA-associated TCR beta chains showed more clonal expansion and lower generation probabilities than non-associated chains that were equally common.

The CDR3 numbers 17 residues from cysteine through phenylalanine. The kept DNA is CDR3 alone, 51 bases in frame from the first base. The germline V gene encodes CDR1 SGHRS and CDR2 YFSETQ. A distance of 21 bases separates the germline ends of V and J, which lose 4 bases and 7 bases respectively. The cohort consisted of 670 or so healthy bone marrow donors. At the time of sampling, all cohort members were nominally healthy, though unrecorded immune exposures were likely present. The donor was CMV seronegative and belonged to the group of 352 seronegative cohort members. A peripheral blood sample was provided by each donor, and peripheral blood mononuclear cells were used for TCR beta sequencing. The Qiagen DNeasy Blood Extraction Kit was used to extract genomic DNA from the blood cell samples. Library generation was performed with the immunoSEQ multiplex PCR assay. For the multiplex PCR, a mixture combining 60 forward primers for TCR Vbeta segments and 13 reverse primers for TCR Jbeta segments was used. The CDR3 region of rearranged TCR beta genes was amplified from genomic DNA by a multiplex PCR assay. The Illumina HiSeq System was used to sequence the amplified TCR beta libraries as 87-base-pair reads. Concerning the study's data processing: A later analysis tallied about 77 million unique TCR beta chains across the 700 or so repertoires, and about 10 million of those chains were shared by two or more donors. To remove PCR and sequencing errors, raw reads were error-corrected and collapsed into unique sequences using a nearest-neighbor algorithm that merged closely related sequences. Alignment of CDR3 sequences to IMGT reference sequences was used to assign V, D and J gene segments. For a sequence to be retained, a match of at least six nucleotides was required to both a V gene segment and a J gene segment. A rearrangement counted as productive if the CDR3 had no stop codons and remained in frame with V and J, and every other rearrangement counted as non-productive. CDR3 was defined by IMGT convention, running from the second conserved V-encoded cysteine to the conserved J-encoded phenylalanine. Sequences without an unambiguous match to a single V gene segment were excluded from the earlier analysis of almost 600 of the donors. An earlier analysis of a few hundred of the donors called V segments functional above 56.7% productive rearrangements and segregating when the between-donor standard deviation exceeded 5%. A statistical classification framework was built for diagnosing cytomegalovirus status from the catalog of TCR beta chain sequences. In a later analysis, TCR nucleotide sequences were compared against IMGT/GENE-DB human TR gene sequences so that V and J genes could be assigned. Using the TCRdist pipeline, a later analysis assigned CDR3 sequences along with most-parsimonious VDJ recombination scenarios. In a later analysis, each TCR beta chain was defined by its CDR3 amino acid sequence together with its V-gene family, and reads lacking a unique V-gene family were excluded. To address suspected cross-contamination and a sequencing artifact, a later analysis removed 592 highly shared, low-generation-probability nucleotide sequences. In a later analysis, a clonal expansion index for each public chain was calculated from normalized within-repertoire ranks of inferred template counts. In a later analysis, generation probabilities were computed with a VDJ recombination model fitted to out-of-frame rearrangements, and the resulting probabilities were checked against IGoR. Hypergeometric tests were used in a later analysis to score TCR-TCR, TCR-HLA and TCR-CMV co-occurrence, with a repertoire-size bias correction applied to the TCR pairs. A later analysis estimated false discovery rates by permuting HLA or CMV assignments 20 times. In a later analysis, co-occurring TCRs were grouped using DBSCAN, with TCRdist sequence similarity added in when clustering inside HLA-allele-positive subsets. Repertoires with fewer than 30,000 or more than 120,000 public chains were left out of co-occurrence clustering, as were several repertoires with anomalous nucleotide sharing. TCRdb mirrors the immuneACCESS table, restricted to in-frame sequences. Some clones are absent from its copies; in checked studies, under half trace to an unresolved V gene, and the reason for the others is unknown. That table gives V, J and clone size, and the DNA gave D and trimming. This sample is represented by more than 100,000 clones; 80% of them were singletons. Of the sample, 1% is held by the ten largest clones.

Only a few counts were recorded for this clone. It has no known antigen specificity. No qualities accompany the bases; no much larger clone lies one base away. This sequence originates from a man aged 35-49 years in good health and CMV-seronegative. Sequencing was done on a sample of PBMCs. This sequence uses TRBV5-1 and TRBJ1-6; a weak D assignment points to TRBD1 (5 bases agree). The CDR3 region has the sequence CASSRNGGGEGNSPLHF. The DNA is TGCGCCAGCAGCCGGAACGGCGGGGGAGAGGGAAATTCACCCCTCCACTTT.